Detailed here is one T cell receptor beta chain. As processed by the authors: Reference gene primers were amplified, and this amplification served to estimate nucleated cell counts. TCRdb's copy holds only in-frame clones and misses some; the assay was immunoSEQ multiplex PCR. V and J calls plus clone size are reproduced from that table; the DNA served to infer D and trimming. Among a few hundred thousand clones, 86% were seen once, and the ten largest hold under 3.5%. The CDR3 is made up of 18 amino acids. Trimming took off 2 bases at V and 5 bases at J, with 24 bases between the two ends. Germline V CDR1 and CDR2: LGHDT, YNNKEL (reference sequence). The data stem from a study of blood T cell repertoires in COVID-19. Across the study: Acute and convalescent COVID-19 samples came from the United States, Italy and Spain. Nucleic acid was either cDNA or gDNA, and it came from T cells, B-cell-depleted T cells, or PBMCs.

This chain uses TRBV3-1 (or the pseudogene TRBV3-2) with TRBJ1-1; a weak D match, TRBD1 (6 bases). The clonotype comes from a woman aged 25 to 39 with active or convalescent COVID-19. Sequencing was done on a sample of peripheral blood. The CDR3 sequence is CASSQRAPGQPRSTEAFF. The CDR3 DNA is TGTGCCAGCAGCCAAAGGGCCCCTGGACAGCCACGAAGTACTGAAGCTTTCTTT.